The rows below give T cell receptor beta chains drawn from one sample of a study of vaccination effects on CD4 cells after COVID-19. Their recognized antigens are unknown. Here immunoSEQ multiplex PCR was the method, and the copy in TCRdb shows in-frame clones only, minus some. The data show approximately 54,000 clones, 80% to 85% seen once. Sequenced here: CD4+ T cells from PBMCs cultured with HCoV-229E spike peptides, sampled before COVID-19 vaccination. Receptors originate from a human donor who received a COVID-19 vaccine. Each CDR3 is given with its conserved first and last residue. D genes are given only for firm matches. Rows give clone size only sometimes, using once, few, many, or a class for an expanded clone.

abundance	v_gene	j_gene	len	d_gene	CDR3nt	CDR3aa
.	TRBV7-2	TRBJ1-5	15	.	TGTGCCAGCAGCTTAGCCCCGGCATCAAATCAGCCCCAGCATTTT	CASSLAPASNQPQHF
few	TRBV7-3	TRBJ2-1	15	TRBD2	TGTGCCAGCAGCTCAGGACTAGCGACGTACAATGAGCAGTTCTTC	CASSSGLATYNEQFF
few	TRBV15	TRBJ1-6	16	TRBD1	TGTGCCACCAGCAGAGTGGGAGACAGGGGAAGTTCACCCCTCCACTTT	CATSRVGDRGSSPLHF
once	TRBV7-9	TRBJ2-1	17	TRBD2	TGTGCCAGCAGCGCCTCTAGCGGGGGGAGCTCCTACAATGAGCAGTTCTTC	CASSASSGGSSYNEQFF
.	TRBV9	TRBJ2-4	13	.	TGTGCCAGCAGCGTAGGAAACTCAAACATTCAGTACTTC	CASSVGNSNIQYF
.	TRBV10-3	TRBJ2-5	14	.	TGTGCCATCAGGGAGGGTGGGGGAAAGGAGACCCAGTACTTC	CAIREGGGKETQYF
once	TRBV11-2	TRBJ2-1	18	TRBD2	TGTGCCAGCAGCCAGACTAGCGGGGGGTCGACCACCTACAATGAGCAGTTCTTC	CASSQTSGGSTTYNEQFF
.	TRBV6-5	TRBJ1-2	15	.	TGTGCCAGCAGTTACCTTCAGGGCTTTAACTATGGCTACACCTTC	CASSYLQGFNYGYTF
.	TRBV5-1	TRBJ1-3	15	.	TGCGCCAGCAGCTTGGATCAGGCATCCGGAAACACCATATATTTT	CASSLDQASGNTIYF
.	TRBV7-2	TRBJ1-2	14	TRBD1	TGTGCCAGCAGCCGCGCTCAGGGGGCAGGTGGCTACACCTTC	CASSRAQGAGGYTF
few	TRBV3-1/TRBV3-2	TRBJ2-1	16	TRBD1	TGTGCCAGCAGCTCACAGTCAGGGGGTCCCTACAATGAGCAGTTCTTC	CASSSQSGGPYNEQFF
.	TRBV5-1	TRBJ1-5	15	TRBD1	TGCGCCAGCAGCCCCCTCCCGCAGGGGGATCAGCCCCAGCATTTT	CASSPLPQGDQPQHF
.	TRBV3-1/TRBV3-2	TRBJ1-3	15	.	TGTGCCAGCAGCCAGCAGGGGAGGTCTGGAAACACCATATATTTT	CASSQQGRSGNTIYF
few	TRBV7-2	TRBJ2-3	16	TRBD2	TGTGCCAGCAGCCCCGGACTAGCGGGGGCCACAGATACGCAGTATTTT	CASSPGLAGATDTQYF
.	TRBV12-3/TRBV12-4	TRBJ1-6	13	.	TGTGCCAGCAGTTTCCGTCTGGCCTCACCCCTCCACTTT	CASSFRLASPLHF
.	TRBV9	TRBJ2-2	13	.	TGTGCCAGCAAACCCGCTCCAACCGGGGAGCTGTTTTTT	CASKPAPTGELFF